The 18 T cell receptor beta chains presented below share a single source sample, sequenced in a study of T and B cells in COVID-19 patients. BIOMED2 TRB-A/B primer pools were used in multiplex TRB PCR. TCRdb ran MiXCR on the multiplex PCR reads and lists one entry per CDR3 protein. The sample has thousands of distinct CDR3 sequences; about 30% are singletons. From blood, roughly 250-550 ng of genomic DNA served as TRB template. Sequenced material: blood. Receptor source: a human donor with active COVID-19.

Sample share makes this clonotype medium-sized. The CDR3 DNA reads TGTGCCAGCAGGAAGGGACAGGGGGATGGAAACACTGAAGCTTTCTTT. This translates into CASRKGQGDGNTEAFF. This sequence joins TRBV12-3 or TRBV12-4 and TRBJ1-1; 11 nucleotides match TRBD1. The V gene end was trimmed by 6 bases and the J gene end by 2 bases; junction bases not matched to a gene: 8. This CDR3 is 16 amino acids long.

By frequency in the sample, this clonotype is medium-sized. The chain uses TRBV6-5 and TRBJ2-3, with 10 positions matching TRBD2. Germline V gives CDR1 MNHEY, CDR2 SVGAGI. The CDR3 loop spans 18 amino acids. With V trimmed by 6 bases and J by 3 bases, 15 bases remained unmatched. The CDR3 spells CASSYVGLAGDRTDTQYF. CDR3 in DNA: TGTGCCAGCAGCTACGTCGGGCTAGCGGGAGATAGGACAGATACGCAGTATTTT.

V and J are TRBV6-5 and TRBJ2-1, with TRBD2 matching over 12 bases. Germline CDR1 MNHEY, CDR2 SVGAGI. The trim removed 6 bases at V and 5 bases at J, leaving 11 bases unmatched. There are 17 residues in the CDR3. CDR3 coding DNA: TGTGCCAGCAGAAAATTCGGGACTAGCGGGTCCCACAATGAGCAGTTCTTC. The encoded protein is CASRKFGTSGSHNEQFF.

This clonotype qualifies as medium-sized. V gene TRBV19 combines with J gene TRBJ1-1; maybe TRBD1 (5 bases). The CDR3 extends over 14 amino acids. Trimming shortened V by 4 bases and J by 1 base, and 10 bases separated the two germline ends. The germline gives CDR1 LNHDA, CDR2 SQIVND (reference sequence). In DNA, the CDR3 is TGTGCCAGTAGTACAGGGTCCCCGAACACTGAAGCTTTCTTT. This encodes CASSTGSPNTEAFF.

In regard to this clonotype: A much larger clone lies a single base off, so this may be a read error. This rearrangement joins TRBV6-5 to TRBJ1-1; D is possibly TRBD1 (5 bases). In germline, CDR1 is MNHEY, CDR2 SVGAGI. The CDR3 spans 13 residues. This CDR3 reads CTSRESGGTEAFF. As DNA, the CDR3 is TGTACCAGCAGAGAGAGTGGGGGCACTGAAGCTTTCTTT.

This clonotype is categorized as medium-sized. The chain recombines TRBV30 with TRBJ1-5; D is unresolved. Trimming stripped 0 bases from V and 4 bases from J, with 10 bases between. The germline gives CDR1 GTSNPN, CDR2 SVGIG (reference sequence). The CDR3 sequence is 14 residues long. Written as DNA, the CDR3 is TGTGCCTGGAGTGTACGCAGCCGAAATCAGCCCCAGCATTTT. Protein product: CAWSVRSRNQPQHF.

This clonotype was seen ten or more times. Here the CDR3 reads CASSPGPNQPQHF. CDR3 DNA: TGTGCCAGCTCACCAGGCCCCAATCAGCCCCAGCATTTT. V gene TRBV18 combines with J gene TRBJ1-5; D unclear. Trimming pared 2 bases from V and 3 bases from J, leaving 5 bases between. CDR1 is KGHSH and CDR2 is LQKENI in the germline V gene. The CDR3 consists of 13 residues.

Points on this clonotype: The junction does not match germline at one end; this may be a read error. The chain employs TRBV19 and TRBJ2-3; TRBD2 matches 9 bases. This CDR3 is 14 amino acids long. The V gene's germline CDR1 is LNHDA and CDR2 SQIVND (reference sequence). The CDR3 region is CAASAGGLVDTKYF. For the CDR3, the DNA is TGTGCCGCCTCGGCGGGAGGGTTGGTAGATACGAAGTATTTT.

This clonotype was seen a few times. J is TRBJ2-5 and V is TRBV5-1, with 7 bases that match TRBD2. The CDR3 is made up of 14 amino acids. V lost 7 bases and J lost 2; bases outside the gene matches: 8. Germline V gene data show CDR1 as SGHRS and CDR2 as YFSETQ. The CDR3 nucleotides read TGCGCCAGCGGGAGATCCGGGGGGCAAGAGACCCAGTACTTC. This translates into CASGRSGGQETQYF.

The DNA of the CDR3 is TGTGCCAGTAGTTCCAGGGGGCGCGGCACAGATACGCAGTATTTT. Translated: CASSSRGRGTDTQYF. V is TRBV19 and J is TRBJ2-3; 8 positions agree with TRBD1. Trimming removed 5 bases from V and 1 base from J; junction bases left unmatched: 5. The germline CDR1 and CDR2 sequences are LNHDA and SQIVND (reference sequence). The CDR3 sequence is 15 residues long.

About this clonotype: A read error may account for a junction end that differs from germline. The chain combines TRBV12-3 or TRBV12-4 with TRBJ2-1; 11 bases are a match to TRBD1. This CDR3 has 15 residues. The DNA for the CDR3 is TGTGTCAGCAGTTACTGGACAGGGGGCAAATATGAGCAGTTCTTC. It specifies CVSSYWTGGKYEQFF.

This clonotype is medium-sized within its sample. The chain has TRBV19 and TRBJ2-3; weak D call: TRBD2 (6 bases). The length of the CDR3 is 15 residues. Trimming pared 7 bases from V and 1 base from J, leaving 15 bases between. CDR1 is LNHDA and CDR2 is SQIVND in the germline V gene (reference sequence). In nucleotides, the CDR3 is TGTGCCAGTAAAAAAACTGGCGGGGGCACAGATACGCAGTATTTT. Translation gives CASKKTGGGTDTQYF.

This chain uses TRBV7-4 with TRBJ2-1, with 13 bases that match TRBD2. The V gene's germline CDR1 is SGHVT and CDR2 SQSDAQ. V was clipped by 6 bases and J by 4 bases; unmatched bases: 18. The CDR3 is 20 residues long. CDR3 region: CASSTTRDNGTSGIYNEQFF. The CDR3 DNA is TGTGCCAGCAGTACTACCCGGGACAACGGGACTAGCGGGATTTACAATGAGCAGTTCTTC.

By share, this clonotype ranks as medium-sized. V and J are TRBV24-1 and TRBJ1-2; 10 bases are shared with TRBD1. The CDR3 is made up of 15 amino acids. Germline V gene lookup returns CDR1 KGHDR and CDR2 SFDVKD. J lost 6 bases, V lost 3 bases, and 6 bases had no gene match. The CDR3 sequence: CATSDTGDRGDGYTF. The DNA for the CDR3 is TGTGCCACCAGTGATACCGGGGACAGGGGAGATGGCTACACCTTC.

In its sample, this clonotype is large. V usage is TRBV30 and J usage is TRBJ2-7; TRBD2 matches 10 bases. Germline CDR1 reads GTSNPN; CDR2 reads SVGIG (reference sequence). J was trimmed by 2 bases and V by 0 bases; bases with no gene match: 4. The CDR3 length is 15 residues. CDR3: CAWSVLSGRTYEQYF. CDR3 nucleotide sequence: TGTGCCTGGAGTGTACTTAGCGGGAGGACCTACGAGCAGTACTTC.

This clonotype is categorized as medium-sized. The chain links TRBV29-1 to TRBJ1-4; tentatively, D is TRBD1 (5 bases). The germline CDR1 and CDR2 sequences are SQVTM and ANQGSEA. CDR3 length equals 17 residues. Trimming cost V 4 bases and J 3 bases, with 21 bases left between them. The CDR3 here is CSVGGLGHLGSNEKLFF. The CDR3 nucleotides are TGCAGCGTTGGGGGACTTGGACACCTGGGGTCTAATGAAAAACTGTTTTTT.

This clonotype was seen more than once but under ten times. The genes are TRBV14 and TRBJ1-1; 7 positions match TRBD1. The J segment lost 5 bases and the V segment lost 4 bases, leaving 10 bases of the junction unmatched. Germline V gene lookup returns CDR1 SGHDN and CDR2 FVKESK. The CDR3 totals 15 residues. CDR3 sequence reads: CASSLRTGARTEAFF. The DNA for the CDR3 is TGTGCCAGCAGCCTTCGGACAGGCGCACGTACTGAAGCTTTCTTT.

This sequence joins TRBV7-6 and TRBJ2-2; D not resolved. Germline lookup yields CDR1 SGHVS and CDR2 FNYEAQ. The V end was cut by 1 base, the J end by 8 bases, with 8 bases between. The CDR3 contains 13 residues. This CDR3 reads CASSLEGTGELFF. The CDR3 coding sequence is TGTGCCAGCAGCTTAGAGGGCACAGGGGAGCTGTTTTTT.